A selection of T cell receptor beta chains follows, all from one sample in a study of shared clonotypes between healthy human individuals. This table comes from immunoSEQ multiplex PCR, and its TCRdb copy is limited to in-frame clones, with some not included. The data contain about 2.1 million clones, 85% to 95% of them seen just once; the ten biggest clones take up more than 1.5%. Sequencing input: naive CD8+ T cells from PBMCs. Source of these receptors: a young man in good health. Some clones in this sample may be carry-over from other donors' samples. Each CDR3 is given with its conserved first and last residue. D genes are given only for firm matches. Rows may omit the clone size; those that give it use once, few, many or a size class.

CDR3 DNA: TGTGCCAGCAGCCACCCGACGGGGGCGCCGATATACAATGAGCAGTTCTTC
CDR3 protein: CASSHPTGAPIYNEQFF
D gene: .
V gene: TRBV28
J gene: TRBJ2-1
clone size: .

CDR3 DNA: TGTGCCAGCAGCCCGTTGGGGCTAGCAGCGTACGAGCAGTACTTC
CDR3 protein: CASSPLGLAAYEQYF
D gene: .
V gene: TRBV28
J gene: TRBJ2-7
clone size: .

CDR3 DNA: TGCGCCAGCAGCCCTACCGTCTCAAGTGGGGGGATTACACTTGACAATGAGCAGTTCTTC
CDR3 protein: CASSPTVSSGGITLDNEQFF
D gene: .
V gene: TRBV5-1
J gene: TRBJ2-1
clone size: .

CDR3 DNA: TGCAGCGTTGAAGATGGATCGTGGGACAATGAGCAGTTCTTC
CDR3 protein: CSVEDGSWDNEQFF
D gene: .
V gene: TRBV29-1
J gene: TRBJ2-1
clone size: .

CDR3 DNA: TGTGCCACCAGCAGATCGGGACAGGGTGCAACTAATGAAAAACTGTTTTTT
CDR3 protein: CATSRSGQGATNEKLFF
D gene: TRBD1
V gene: TRBV15
J gene: TRBJ1-4
clone size: once

CDR3 DNA: TGCGCCAGCAGCTCTGGGACAGCTATGAACACTGAAGCTTTCTTT
CDR3 protein: CASSSGTAMNTEAFF
D gene: TRBD1
V gene: TRBV5-1
J gene: TRBJ1-1
clone size: .

CDR3 DNA: TGTGCCAGTAGTGATGGACAGGGTTCGGCCGAGCAGTACTTC
CDR3 protein: CASSDGQGSAEQYF
D gene: TRBD1
V gene: TRBV19
J gene: TRBJ2-7
clone size: .

CDR3 DNA: TGCAGCGTTCAGGTGGCGCGCGTTCAAGAGACCCAGTACTTC
CDR3 protein: CSVQVARVQETQYF
D gene: .
V gene: TRBV29-1
J gene: TRBJ2-5
clone size: .

CDR3 DNA: TGCGCCAGCAGCCAAGTACGGCAGGTTGACAATGAGCAGTTCTTC
CDR3 protein: CASSQVRQVDNEQFF
D gene: .
V gene: TRBV4-1
J gene: TRBJ2-1
clone size: .

CDR3 DNA: TGTGCCAGCAGTTCGGAGGAGACGGGGCGGACGGATACGCAGTATTTT
CDR3 protein: CASSSEETGRTDTQYF
D gene: .
V gene: TRBV28
J gene: TRBJ2-3
clone size: .

CDR3 DNA: TGTGCCAGTAGTTCCCACCCGTCAGGGATCGGCTATGGCTACACCTTC
CDR3 protein: CASSSHPSGIGYGYTF
D gene: .
V gene: TRBV19
J gene: TRBJ1-2
clone size: .

CDR3 DNA: TGTGCCAGTAGGGTCGCTCCAAATCAGCCCCAGCATTTT
CDR3 protein: CASRVAPNQPQHF
D gene: .
V gene: TRBV19
J gene: TRBJ1-5
clone size: .

CDR3 DNA: TGTGCCAGCAGCACCGACAGCTACGAGCAGTACTTC
CDR3 protein: CASSTDSYEQYF
D gene: .
V gene: TRBV7-9
J gene: TRBJ2-7
clone size: .

CDR3 DNA: TGTGCCAGCAGTCACCCCCCGAAGGGCGAGCAGTACTTC
CDR3 protein: CASSHPPKGEQYF
D gene: .
V gene: TRBV7-9
J gene: TRBJ2-7
clone size: .

CDR3 DNA: TGTGCCAGCAGTTACAGGGGGGCCACCTACGAGCAGTACTTC
CDR3 protein: CASSYRGATYEQYF
D gene: TRBD1
V gene: TRBV27
J gene: TRBJ2-7
clone size: .

CDR3 DNA: TGTGCCAGCAGCTTAGAGAGGGGACCGACCTACGAGCAGTACTTC
CDR3 protein: CASSLERGPTYEQYF
D gene: .
V gene: TRBV7-8
J gene: TRBJ2-7
clone size: .

CDR3 DNA: TGCGCCAGCAGCTTGGTGGGGGGATATGTCTACGAGCAGTACTTC
CDR3 protein: CASSLVGGYVYEQYF
D gene: .
V gene: TRBV5-1
J gene: TRBJ2-7
clone size: .

CDR3 DNA: TGTGCCAGCATGGTCAACACTGAAGCTTTCTTT
CDR3 protein: CASMVNTEAFF
D gene: .
V gene: TRBV28
J gene: TRBJ1-1
clone size: .

CDR3 DNA: TGCGCCAGCAGCTGGGACCCAAGCTCTGGGGCCAACGTCCTGACTTTC
CDR3 protein: CASSWDPSSGANVLTF
D gene: .
V gene: TRBV5-1
J gene: TRBJ2-6
clone size: .

CDR3 DNA: TGTGCCAGTAAACCGTCTGGGGCCAACGTCCTGACTTTC
CDR3 protein: CASKPSGANVLTF
D gene: .
V gene: TRBV19
J gene: TRBJ2-6
clone size: .

CDR3 DNA: TGTGCCACTAGTAGGGACAGGGCGCCCCTCAGGACCCAGTACTTC
CDR3 protein: CATSRDRAPLRTQYF
D gene: TRBD1
V gene: TRBV6-5
J gene: TRBJ2-5
clone size: .

CDR3 DNA: TGTGCCAGCGATAGGGGGGGTGAGCAGTTCTTC
CDR3 protein: CASDRGGEQFF
D gene: .
V gene: TRBV28
J gene: TRBJ2-1
clone size: .

CDR3 DNA: TGTGCCAGCAGCGACCGGGACACCAGCACAGATACGCAGTATTTT
CDR3 protein: CASSDRDTSTDTQYF
D gene: .
V gene: TRBV7-8
J gene: TRBJ2-3
clone size: .

CDR3 DNA: TGTGCCAGCAGGCCTAGCGGGTTTAACAATGAGCAGTTCTTC
CDR3 protein: CASRPSGFNNEQFF
D gene: TRBD2
V gene: TRBV28
J gene: TRBJ2-1
clone size: .

CDR3 DNA: TGTGCCAGCACTCCTACCAGGAGCTCCTACGAGCAGTACTTC
CDR3 protein: CASTPTRSSYEQYF
D gene: .
V gene: TRBV27
J gene: TRBJ2-7
clone size: .